The clone carrying this T cell receptor beta chain was seen more than once but under ten times. What it binds is not known. Arm-PCR of CDR3 regions and iRepertoire HTBI primers were the basis on which TCR beta libraries were built. TCRdb reprocessed the multiplex PCR reads via MiXCR and lists one record per CDR3 protein. The repertoire holds some 370,000 distinct CDR3 sequences, with around 21% as singletons. The record originates from a study of regulatory T cells in long-lasting Graves disease. General study results and limits: Possibly, accuracy suffered from the small sample size.

Sample time point: persistent/refractory GD, antithyroid drugs over 5 years with positive TRAb. Following extraction of RNA from PBMCs, that RNA was used to make the TCR library. The sample here was peripheral blood mononuclear cells (PBMCs), taken when the disease was refractory, from a patient treated with antithyroid drugs. The clonotype was recovered from a female donor with Graves disease.

CDR3: CASSMIVGGWSNTGELFF. CDR3 nucleotides: TGTGCCAGTAGTATGATAGTCGGGGGTTGGTCGAACACCGGGGAGCTGTTTTTT. The V and J genes are TRBV19 and TRBJ2-2; D is possibly TRBD2 (6 bases). V was cut by 3 bases and J by 0 bases, with 17 bases left in between. The CDR3 contains 18 residues. Germline CDR1 LNHDA, CDR2 SQIVND (reference sequence).